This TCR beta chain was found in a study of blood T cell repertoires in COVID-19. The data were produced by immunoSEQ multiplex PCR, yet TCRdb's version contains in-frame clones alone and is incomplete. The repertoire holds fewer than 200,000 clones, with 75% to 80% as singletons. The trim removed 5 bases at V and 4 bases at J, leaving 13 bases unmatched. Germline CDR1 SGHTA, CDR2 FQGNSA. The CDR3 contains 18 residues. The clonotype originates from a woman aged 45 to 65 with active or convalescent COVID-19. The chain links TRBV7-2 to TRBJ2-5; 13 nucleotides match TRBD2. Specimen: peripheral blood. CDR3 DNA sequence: TGTGCCAGCAGCGCCCGGACTAGCGGGAGTAAGCATTCAGAGACCCAGTACTTC. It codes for CASSARTSGSKHSETQYF.